This T cell receptor beta chain is from a study of T cell repertoires in cytomegalovirus infection. Study summary: From public TCR beta signatures came an indication of both CMV infection and matching HLA type. Whole-study results and caveats: Accumulated public TCR beta family frequency recognized individuals carrying CMV together with the relevant HLA.

The ends were cut back, 0 bases at V and 8 bases at J, with 7 bases in the middle. CDR3 size: 13 residues. TCRdb analysed the reads with MiXCR anew, one entry per CDR3 protein. This table has 680,000 or so distinct CDR3 sequences, about a third appearing once. This clonotype has just a few counts. Its antigen is still unknown. This sequence joins TRBV12-3 or TRBV12-4 and TRBJ1-4; D is possibly TRBD1 (5 bases). The origin of this receptor is a human donor in good health (CMV status not recorded). Some clones in this sample may be carry-over from other donors' samples. The sequenced sample consisted of PBMCs. In DNA form, the CDR3 reads TGTGCCAGCAGTTTAGCTGGGACCGAAAAACTGTTTTTT. Amino acids: CASSLAGTEKLFF.